This T cell receptor beta chain was identified during a study of T cell responses to AZD1222 COVID-19 vaccine. Study results and limitations: White British people made up most donors, females outnumbered males, and clonal diversity was possibly underestimated. Seropositivity was recorded at baseline in only a handful of AZD1222 recipients. Distributed over spike, vaccine-associated CD4 TCRs predominated at 160-218 and 743-854.

This clone was found a few times. Antigen unknown. CDR3 length equals 15 residues. Losses at the gene ends were 5 bases for V and 3 bases for J; bases not matched to a gene: 6. Per the germline V gene, CDR1 is SGHTA and CDR2 is FQGNSA. Assay: immunoSEQ multiplex PCR; the TCRdb copy retains only in-frame clones and omits some. The sample has just under 150,000 clones, roughly nine tenths seen once. Second-dose intervals near 4 or 12 weeks were combined. The chain uses TRBV7-2 and TRBJ1-1, with 10 positions matching TRBD1. The sequencing used peripheral blood, collected 28 days after the second AZD1222 dose. This sequence was found in an adult who received the AZD1222 COVID-19 vaccine. In DNA, the CDR3 is TGTGCCAGCAGCCCGGGGACAGGGGAGGACACTGAAGCTTTCTTT. It specifies CASSPGTGEDTEAFF.